This T cell receptor beta chain emerged from a study of identical twins. This clonotype has just a few counts. The antigen is unknown. cDNA molecules carried unique molecular identifiers, and template switching added a universal primer site. Each CDR3 protein gets one entry after TCRdb re-called the 5' RACE reads with MiXCR. This sample has hundreds of thousands of distinct CDR3 sequences, with about 20% found just once. General study results and limits: Where beta out-of-frame sequences were concerned, excess twin sharing was weaker.

The length of the CDR3 is 16 residues. Per the germline V gene, CDR1 is DFQATT and CDR2 is SNEGSKA (reference sequence). V was clipped by 1 base and J by 5 bases; unmatched bases: 12. The data were also submitted as part of a second study, on T cells expressing NK-cell markers.

This clonotype originated in a woman between 18 and 29 years old in good health. The sequenced material came from PBMCs. The chain links TRBV20-1 to TRBJ2-5; the match to TRBD1 covers 8 bases. CDR3 nucleotide sequence: TGCAGTGCTAGAGGAGGACAGGGTACAATCCTGGAGACCCAGTACTTC. Its translation: CSARGGQGTILETQYF.